This T cell receptor (beta chain) was documented in a study of vaccination effects on CD4 cells after COVID-19. Repertoires were generated with immunoSEQ multiplex PCR, while TCRdb's copy carries only in-frame clones and drops some. The repertoire holds around 40,000 clones, with roughly 73% as singletons. The germline gives CDR1 SGDLS, CDR2 YYNGEE. CDR3 size: 16 residues. The V end was cut by 4 bases, the J end by 9 bases, with 20 bases between. Antigen-specific CD4+ T cell clonotypes were called by their expansion after viral peptide-pool culture in ViraFEST. At the end of 10 days of culture, CD4+ T cells were isolated. Convalescent patients had PCR-confirmed SARS-CoV-2 infection between March and December 2020. Each culture well received about 1.8 million PBMC. These cells were then cultured in IMDM with 9.5 to 10 IU/ml IL-2 and 7.5 to 10 ug/ml peptides. Each culture had half its medium swapped for IL-2 medium on days 3 and 7.

There are a few counts of this clone. As yet, its antigen is unknown. This TCR derives from a human donor who had a prior SARS-CoV-2 infection. This chain joins TRBV9 and TRBJ1-6; D is perhaps TRBD1 (5 bases). This specimen consisted of CD4+ T cells from PBMCs cultured with a peptide pool, obtained before COVID-19 vaccination. CDR3 DNA: TGTGCCAGCAGCTCCCGGGGGAACCCGCGGGGTTCACCCCTCCACTTT. Protein sequence: CASSSRGNPRGSPLHF. Drawing the rest from reference TRBV9 and TRBJ1-6, the complete variable domain is DSGVTQTPKHLITATGQRVTLRCSPRSGDLSVYWYQQSLDQGLQFLIQYYNGEERAKGNILERFSAQQFPDLHSELNLSSLELGDSALYFCASSSRGNPRGSPLHFGNGTRLTVT.